What follows are 12 T cell receptor beta chains derived from one specimen sequenced in a study of naive and memory T cell subsets. A UMI-containing oligonucleotide was joined by 3' ligation to the TCR cDNA template. Four PCR rounds used nested alpha and beta constant region primers plus the SP2 primer. TCRdb ran MiXCR on the 5' RACE reads and lists one entry per CDR3 protein. The sample has roughly 60,000 distinct CDR3 sequences; 8% are singletons. These receptors were collected from a female donor in good health.

The J gene is TRBJ1-1, the V gene TRBV15, with D possibly TRBD1 on 5 matching bases. CDR1 and CDR2 from the germline V gene are LNHNV and YYDKDF (reference sequence). V was trimmed by 0 bases and J by 7 bases, leaving 12 bases between them. The CDR3 covers 14 residues. The CDR3: CATSRDTLGLEAFF. The CDR3 DNA sequence: TGTGCCACCAGCAGAGATACGTTGGGGCTTGAAGCTTTCTTT.

This chain joins TRBV5-1 and TRBJ1-5; D might be TRBD1 (6 bases). The CDR3 is 17 residues long. V gave up 1 base and J gave up 2 bases, with 16 bases separating them. The germline V gene has CDR1 SGHRS and CDR2 YFSETQ. CDR3 sequence: CASSLTVTGTGNQPQHF. CDR3 in DNA: TGCGCCAGCAGCTTGACGGTTACAGGGACGGGCAATCAGCCCCAGCATTTT. Complete variable domain (other parts from reference TRBV5-1 and TRBJ1-5): KAGVTQTPRYLIKTRGQQVTLSCSPISGHRSVSWYQQTPGQGLQFLFEYFSETQRNKGNFPGRFSGRQFSNSRSEMNVSTLELGDSALYLCASSLTVTGTGNQPQHFGDGTRLSIL.

This chain connects TRBV29-1 to TRBJ1-1; the D gene is possibly TRBD1 (5 bases). Germline assignment: CDR1 SQVTM and CDR2 ANQGSEA. The CDR3 loop spans 13 amino acids. V gave up 7 bases and J gave up 0 bases, with 12 bases separating them. CDR3 coding DNA: TGCAGCGCTACTGAGGGGATGAACACTGAAGCTTTCTTT. Protein product: CSATEGMNTEAFF.

This clonotype came up many times. The chain is built from TRBV27 and TRBJ1-6; D not certain. Trimming took off 4 bases at V and 6 bases at J, with 4 bases between the two ends. The CDR3 runs to 12 residues. From germline, CDR1 is MNHEY and CDR2 SMNVEV (reference sequence). CDR3 in amino acids: CASSSINSPLHF. DNA of the CDR3: TGTGCCAGCAGTTCGATTAATTCACCCCTCCACTTT.

This clonotype has a count of ten or more. The genes are TRBV18 and TRBJ2-3; D gene ambiguous. Trimming took off 3 bases at V and 3 bases at J, with 13 bases between the two ends. The CDR3 extends over 15 amino acids. Germline V CDR1 and CDR2: KGHSH, LQKENI. CDR3 nucleotide sequence: TGTGCCAGCTCACCGAACACCGGTTCGACAGATACGCAGTATTTT. This translates into CASSPNTGSTDTQYF.

This clonotype came up many times. The chain recombines TRBV29-1 with TRBJ1-4; 7 bases fit TRBD1. Germline trimming cut 6 bases from V and 7 bases from J; bases unmatched to any gene: 8. CDR1 is SQVTM and CDR2 is ANQGSEA in the germline V gene. The CDR3 loop spans 13 amino acids. The CDR3 DNA is TGCAGCGTACAAACAGGGGTTAGTGAAAAACTGTTTTTT. Protein sequence: CSVQTGVSEKLFF.

In its sample, this clonotype was seen a few times. The chain recombines TRBV28 with TRBJ2-1; D possibly corresponds to TRBD2 (6 bases). V was shortened by 8 bases and J by 8 bases, with 19 bases between the two germline ends. Germline CDR1 and CDR2: MDHEN and SYDVKM. This CDR3 comprises 14 residues. The CDR3 DNA reads TGTGCCAGCGGAGGGGCCGCCGTTTATCATGAGCAGTTCTTC. Translating it yields CASGGAAVYHEQFF.

This clonotype was detected only a few times. The genes are TRBV6-1 and TRBJ2-4, with no clear D. This CDR3 region has 18 residues. Germline values: CDR1 MNHNS, CDR2 SASEGT. V was clipped by 0 bases and J by 3 bases, with 18 bases between them. CDR3 protein: CASSEALVAQPHKNIQYF. CDR3 nucleotides: TGTGCCAGCAGTGAAGCGCTTGTAGCACAGCCCCACAAAAACATTCAGTACTTC.

The chain employs TRBV4-2 and TRBJ2-3, with TRBD2 matching 7 bases. The CDR3 contains 17 residues. The germline V gene encodes CDR1 LGHNA and CDR2 YNFKEQ. Trimming cost V 0 bases and J 0 bases; bases outside gene matches: 6. The CDR3 region has the DNA TGTGCCAGCAGCCAAGAGGGTAGCGGGCTTAGCACAGATACGCAGTATTTT. Translation: CASSQEGSGLSTDTQYF.

This rearrangement joins TRBV6-1 to TRBJ2-3; TRBD2 is a possible D gene (6 bases). Germline values: CDR1 MNHNS, CDR2 SASEGT. The CDR3 runs 16 residues. With 2 bases removed from V and 5 bases from J, the gap between germline ends came to 17 bases. CDR3 DNA sequence: TGTGCCAGCAGTGAAAGGCTCGGCGGGGCAGGAGATACGCAGTATTTT. It codes for CASSERLGGAGDTQYF.

The CDR3 DNA sequence: TGCAGTGCGACTATCCAGGGAGGTTATACTGAAGCTTTCTTT. This codes for CSATIQGGYTEAFF. The gene calls are TRBV20-1 and TRBJ1-1; D is possibly TRBD1 (5 bases). CDR3 length: 14 residues. Looked up from germline, CDR1 is DFQATT and CDR2 is SNEGSKA (reference sequence). V gave up 6 bases and J gave up 5 bases, with 19 bases separating them.

This clonotype occurred many times. The chain has TRBV4-2 and TRBJ1-4; 9 bases map to TRBD1. The CDR3 covers 15 residues. The V gene's germline CDR1 is LGHNA and CDR2 YNFKEQ. V dropped 0 bases and J dropped 8; count of bases not matched to a gene: 4. The CDR3, as DNA: TGTGCCAGCAGCCAAGAAGGACAGGGGCGGGAAAAACTGTTTTTT. Translation: CASSQEGQGREKLFF.